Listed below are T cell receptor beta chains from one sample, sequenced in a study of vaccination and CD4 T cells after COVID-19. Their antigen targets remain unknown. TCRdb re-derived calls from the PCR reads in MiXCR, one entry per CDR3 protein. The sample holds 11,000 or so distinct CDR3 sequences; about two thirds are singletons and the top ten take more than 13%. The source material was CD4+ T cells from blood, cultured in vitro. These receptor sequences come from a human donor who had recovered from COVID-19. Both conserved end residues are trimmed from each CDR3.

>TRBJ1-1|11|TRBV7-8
ASSLRQETEAF
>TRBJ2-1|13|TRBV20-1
SATGTSGSKNEQF
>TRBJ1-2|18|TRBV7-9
ASSSVFGLGRTNSSGGYT
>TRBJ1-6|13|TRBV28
ASRTPGQGNSPLH
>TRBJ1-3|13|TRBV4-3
ASSQILGQPNTIY
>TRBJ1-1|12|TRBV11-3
ASSLGPRNTEAF
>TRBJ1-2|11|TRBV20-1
SARDGSNYGYT
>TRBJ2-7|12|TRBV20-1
SASLAGKGNEQY
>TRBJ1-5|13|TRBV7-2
ASSFVRGQGQPQH
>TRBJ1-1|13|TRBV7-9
ASSFWRAAGTEAF
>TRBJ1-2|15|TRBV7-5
ISVPEAYSSYLYGYT
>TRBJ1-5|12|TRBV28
ASSRQGNYQPQH
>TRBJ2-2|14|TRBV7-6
ASSLVPGGVPGELF
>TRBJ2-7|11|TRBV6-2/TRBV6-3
ASSRGGPYEQY
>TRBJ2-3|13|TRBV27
ASSLSGQGSGTQY
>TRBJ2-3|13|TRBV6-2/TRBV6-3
ASREPSGFTDTQY
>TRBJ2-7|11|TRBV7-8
ASSLGQPYEQY
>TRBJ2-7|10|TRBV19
ASSIAGYEQY
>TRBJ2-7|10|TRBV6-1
ASKHGSYEQY
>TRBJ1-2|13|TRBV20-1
SARAGQRGGYGYT
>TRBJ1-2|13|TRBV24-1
ATSDSRGYNDGYT
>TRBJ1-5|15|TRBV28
ASSPPLGARGNQPQH
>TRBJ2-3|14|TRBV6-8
ASSYGAGGPTDTQY
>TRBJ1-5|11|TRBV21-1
VSSKPMRQPQH
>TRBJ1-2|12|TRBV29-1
SVSNRGANYGYT
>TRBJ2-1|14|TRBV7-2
ASSLFPDRVDNEQF
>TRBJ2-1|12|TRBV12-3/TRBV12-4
ASRKAGGNNEQF
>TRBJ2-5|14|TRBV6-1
ASSEAQGISGGTQY
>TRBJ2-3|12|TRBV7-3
ASSHGQNSDTQY
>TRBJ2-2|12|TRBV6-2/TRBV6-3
ASSWTSETGELF
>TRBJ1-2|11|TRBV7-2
ASSLARDYGYT
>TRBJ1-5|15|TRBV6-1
ASIRRYEGVGNQPQH
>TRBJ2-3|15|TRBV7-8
ASSLLGGQHLTDTQY
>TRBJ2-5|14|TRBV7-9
ASSPRGGDLPGDQY
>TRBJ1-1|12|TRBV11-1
ASSLYRGGTEAF
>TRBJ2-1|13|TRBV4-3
ASSRDREASHEQF
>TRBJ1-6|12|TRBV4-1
ASSQGETNSPLH
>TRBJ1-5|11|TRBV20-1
SVSRGTNQPQH
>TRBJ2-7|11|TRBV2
ASRLTVGYEQY
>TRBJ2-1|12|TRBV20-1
SARSSGGTNEQF
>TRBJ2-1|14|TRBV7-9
ASSLPGTSSNNEQF
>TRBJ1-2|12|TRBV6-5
ASSYWGAQDGYT
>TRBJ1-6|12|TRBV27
ASSTTGGRLPLH
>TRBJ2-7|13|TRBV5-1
ASSLGGTDSYEQY
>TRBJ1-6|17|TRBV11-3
ASSLEISYQGVGNSPLH
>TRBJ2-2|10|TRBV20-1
SARENTGELF
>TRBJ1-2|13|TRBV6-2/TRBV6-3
VSSFGQGDEYGYT
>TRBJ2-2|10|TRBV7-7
ASSQHEGELF
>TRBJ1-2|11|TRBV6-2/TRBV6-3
ASSYYGTYGYT
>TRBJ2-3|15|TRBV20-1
SARVSGLAVGTDTQY
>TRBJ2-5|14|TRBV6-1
ASRGDLPTSLKTQY
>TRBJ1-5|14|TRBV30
AWRPRTGNANQPQH
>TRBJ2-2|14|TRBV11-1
ASSLPSGQATGELF
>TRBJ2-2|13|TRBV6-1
ASSEADRFAGELF